These 15 T cell receptor beta chains were all obtained from the same sample, sequenced in a study of blood T cell repertoires in COVID-19. Generated by immunoSEQ multiplex PCR, the TCRdb table keeps only in-frame clones and is missing some. The sample consists of tens of thousands of clones, roughly four fifths of them appearing once. Sequencing was done on a sample of peripheral blood. Receptors were obtained from a woman aged 70-85 years with acute or convalescent COVID-19.

V usage is TRBV9 and J usage is TRBJ1-2; 11 nucleotides line up with TRBD1. CDR3 length: 17 amino acids. V was clipped by 3 bases and J by 6 bases; unmatched bases: 13. The germline V gene has CDR1 SGDLS and CDR2 YYNGEE. In nucleotides, the CDR3 is TGTGCCAGCAGCGGTCCCGGGACAGGGGGGATGGTTAATGGCTACACCTTC. Amino acids: CASSGPGTGGMVNGYTF.

The V gene is TRBV5-6, the J gene TRBJ2-4, with 8 positions matching TRBD1. The V gene's germline CDR1 is SGHDT and CDR2 YYEEEE. There are 17 residues in the CDR3. J lost 0 bases, V lost 4 bases, and 9 bases had no gene match. The chain's CDR3 is CASSVYRGTVAKNIQYF. The DNA for the CDR3 is TGTGCCAGCAGCGTTTACAGGGGGACGGTAGCCAAAAACATTCAGTACTTC.

The chain recombines TRBV27 with TRBJ2-5, with 14 bases aligning to TRBD2. This CDR3 region has 15 residues. Germline trimming cut 4 bases from V and 6 bases from J; bases unmatched to any gene: 4. Germline CDR1 reads MNHEY; CDR2 reads SMNVEV (reference sequence). Here the CDR3 DNA reads TGTGCCAGCAGTTGGACTAGCGGGAGGTTGAAGACCCAGTACTTC. Translating it yields CASSWTSGRLKTQYF.

This clone has a single count. The rearrangement links TRBV6-2 or TRBV6-3 to TRBJ2-5; D may be TRBD2 (6 bases). The germline CDR1 and CDR2 sequences are MNHEY and SVGEGT. V was shortened by 5 bases and J by 6 bases, with 22 bases between the two germline ends. CDR3 length: 16 residues. The CDR3 protein is CASSPMGGLGPKTQYF. The CDR3 DNA reads as TGTGCCAGCAGTCCGATGGGGGGTCTGGGTCCCAAGACCCAGTACTTC.

This chain connects TRBV20-1 to TRBJ2-1; D is perhaps TRBD1 (6 bases). The CDR3 consists of 11 residues. Trimming took off 8 bases at V and 6 bases at J, with 11 bases between the two ends. Germline CDR1 DFQATT, CDR2 SNEGSKA (reference sequence). In nucleotides, the CDR3 is TGCAGTTCGAGGGGGACCAATGAGCAGTTCTTC. Its protein product is CSSRGTNEQFF.

J is TRBJ2-3 and V is TRBV6-6, with 11 bases fitting TRBD1. This CDR3 comprises 15 residues. J lost 2 bases, V lost 2 bases, and 0 bases had no gene match. CDR1 MNHNY and CDR2 SVGAGI come from the germline V gene (reference sequence). CDR3 sequence: CASSYGQGATDTQYF. For the CDR3, the DNA is TGTGCCAGCAGTTACGGACAGGGGGCCACAGATACGCAGTATTTT.

The V call is TRBV28, the J call TRBJ1-1; 9 nucleotides align to TRBD1. There are 15 residues in the CDR3. V was clipped by 4 bases and J by 6 bases; unmatched bases: 9. Germline assignment: CDR1 MDHEN and CDR2 SYDVKM. In nucleotides, the CDR3 is TGTGCCAGCAGTTCCCCGGGACAGGGCCTAGCTGAAGCTTTCTTT. Translating it yields CASSSPGQGLAEAFF.

The chain uses TRBV6-1 and TRBJ2-7; 9 bases match TRBD1. V was pared by 3 bases and J by 6 bases, with 12 bases of the junction left unmatched. This CDR3 is built from 16 residues. Germline V gene data show CDR1 as MNHNS and CDR2 as SASEGT. CDR3 in amino acids: CASSEPPGQGALEQYF. The CDR3 nucleotides are TGTGCCAGCAGTGAGCCACCGGGACAGGGTGCCCTCGAGCAGTACTTC.

CDR3 nucleotide sequence: TGTGCCAGCAGGGCCCGAGAGGGCAGAGGCACTGAAGCTTTCTTT. This translates into CASRAREGRGTEAFF. The chain employs TRBV6-5 and TRBJ1-1; D is unclear. This CDR3 comprises 15 residues. The ends were cut back, 6 bases at V and 4 bases at J, with 18 bases in the middle. Germline lookup yields CDR1 MNHEY and CDR2 SVGAGI.

This clone appeared once. This chain links TRBV7-8 with TRBJ1-5, with unresolved D. This CDR3 comprises 16 residues. Germline CDR1 is SGHVS and CDR2 is FQNEAQ. V was pared by 4 bases and J by 4 bases, with 17 bases between. CDR3 residues: CASSSRPRQINQPQHF. DNA for the CDR3: TGTGCCAGCAGCTCCCGGCCCCGACAAATAAATCAGCCCCAGCATTTT.

V gene TRBV2 combines with J gene TRBJ2-7; TRBD2 aligns across 9 bases. The V segment lost 5 bases and the J segment 1 base; nucleotides outside the gene matches: 6. The CDR3 is 15 residues long. Per germline, CDR1 SNHLY and CDR2 FYNNEI. Written as DNA, the CDR3 is TGTGCCAGCAGTATTCCTAGCGGGGCATCCTACGAGCAGTACTTC. Translation gives CASSIPSGASYEQYF.

This rearrangement joins TRBV5-1 to TRBJ2-2; 7 bases agree with TRBD2. With V trimmed by 4 bases and J by 4 bases, 10 bases remained unmatched. CDR1 is SGHRS and CDR2 is YFSETQ in the germline V gene. The CDR3 spans 16 residues. The CDR3 DNA is TGCGCCAGCAGCCCGGAGCGGGGAGTCACCACCGGGGAGCTGTTTTTT. It translates to CASSPERGVTTGELFF. Variable domain in full (rest from reference TRBV5-1 and TRBJ2-2): KAGVTQTPRYLIKTRGQQVTLSCSPISGHRSVSWYQQTPGQGLQFLFEYFSETQRNKGNFPGRFSGRQFSNSRSEMNVSTLELGDSALYLCASSPERGVTTGELFFGEGSRLTVL.

The genes are TRBV18 and TRBJ1-1; D call uncertain. The germline V gene has CDR1 KGHSH and CDR2 LQKENI. V gave up 2 bases and J gave up 7 bases, with 14 bases separating them. There are 14 residues in the CDR3. CDR3 sequence reads: CASSPRQEVDEAFF. The CDR3 DNA reads TGTGCCAGCTCACCAAGGCAGGAGGTTGATGAAGCTTTCTTT.

V gene TRBV6-5 combines with J gene TRBJ1-4; 7 nucleotides match TRBD1. The J segment lost 5 bases and the V segment lost 5 bases, leaving 8 bases of the junction unmatched. This CDR3 comprises 15 residues. The germline gives CDR1 MNHEY, CDR2 SVGAGI. CDR3 coding DNA: TGTGCCAGCAGTCCTTGGACAGGAGGGAATGAAAAACTGTTTTTT. Encoded protein: CASSPWTGGNEKLFF.

The gene calls are TRBV6-6 and TRBJ1-1; no clear D. This CDR3 contains 15 residues. V was clipped by 1 base and J by 6 bases, with 15 bases between them. From germline, CDR1 is MNHNY and CDR2 SVGAGI (reference sequence). Here the CDR3 DNA reads TGTGCCAGCAGTTACTTTTCATCCAAGGGAGCTGAAGCTTTCTTT. This encodes CASSYFSSKGAEAFF.